One sample yielded the 17 T cell receptor beta chains listed below, sequenced in a study of post-analysis software for immune sequencing data. General study results and limits: Four to six TRBV segments were more frequent in patients than controls; TRBV5-6, TRBV5-1 and TRBV20-1 belonged to this group.

The library was made from cDNA and included unique molecular identifiers. TCRdb used MiXCR to reprocess the PCR reads, holding one entry per CDR3 protein. The sample holds about 760,000 distinct CDR3 sequences, 30% seen once. Their recognized antigens are unknown. The source material was blood. The origin of the receptors is a girl between 10 and 17 years old with multiple sclerosis.

J is TRBJ1-5 and V is TRBV29-1; D possibly corresponds to TRBD1 (6 bases). The CDR3 is 13 amino acids. V lost 5 bases and J 7 bases, leaving 15 bases between the germline ends. Germline CDR1 is SQVTM and CDR2 is ANQGSEA. The CDR3 spells CSVQGGREQPQHF. CDR3 bases: TGCAGCGTTCAAGGGGGGCGCGAACAGCCCCAGCATTTT.

This clonotype has only a few counts. The J gene is TRBJ2-1, the V gene TRBV29-1, with 9 nucleotides matching TRBD1. Germline V gene sequence: CDR1 SQVTM, CDR2 ANQGSEA. J gave up 4 bases and V 7 bases, and 8 bases lay outside the gene matches. This CDR3 is 14 amino acids long. CDR3 DNA: TGCAGCGAAAAGACAGGGGGACGGTACAATGAGCAGTTCTTC. This codes for CSEKTGGRYNEQFF.

The chain links TRBV11-2 to TRBJ2-3, with D uncertain. The CDR3 covers 16 residues. The V and J ends lost 2 bases and 1 base respectively, with 13 bases between them. Per the germline V gene, CDR1 is SGHAT and CDR2 is FQNNGV. Here the CDR3 DNA reads TGTGCCAGCAGCTTAATTGCGCGGTCTGGCACAGATACGCAGTATTTT. Its protein product is CASSLIARSGTDTQYF.

This clonotype has a handful of counts. The gene calls are TRBV12-3 or TRBV12-4 and TRBJ2-1, with 7 bases aligning to TRBD1. The trim removed 3 bases at V and 0 bases at J, leaving 2 bases unmatched. The CDR3 is 15 residues long. This CDR3 is CASSLTGLSYNEQFF. Here the CDR3 DNA reads TGTGCCAGCAGTTTGACAGGGCTCTCCTACAATGAGCAGTTCTTC.

The sample holds a few counts of this clonotype. The chain joins TRBV12-3 or TRBV12-4 to TRBJ2-7; D remains unclear. V was cut by 3 bases and J by 4 bases, with 7 bases left in between. CDR3 size: 12 residues. CDR3 sequence: CASSFMVYEQYF. CDR3 coding DNA: TGTGCCAGCAGTTTTATGGTTTACGAGCAGTACTTC.

This clonotype has a count of ten or more. The V and J genes are TRBV7-2 and TRBJ2-3; perhaps D is TRBD1 or TRBD2 (5 bases each). In germline, CDR1 is SGHTA, CDR2 FQGNSA. This CDR3 spans 13 amino acids. With 5 bases removed from V and 5 bases from J, the gap between germline ends came to 11 bases. CDR3 nucleotides: TGTGCCAGCAGCCTCCGGGGCAGAGATACGCAGTATTTT. Encoded protein: CASSLRGRDTQYF.

This sequence joins TRBV4-3 and TRBJ2-1; TRBD2 aligns across 7 bases. Looked up from germline, CDR1 is LGHNA and CDR2 is YSLEER. There are 17 residues in the CDR3. V dropped 6 bases and J dropped 0; count of bases not matched to a gene: 11. CDR3 sequence (DNA): TGCGCCAGCAGTCACCAGAGGGAGCGGGGCTCCTACAATGAGCAGTTCTTC. Translated, it gives CASSHQRERGSYNEQFF.

This chain connects TRBV12-3 or TRBV12-4 to TRBJ2-5; 9 nucleotides match TRBD2. The CDR3 is 15 residues long. V shed 6 bases, J shed 4 bases, and the junction held 9 bases outside the gene matches. As DNA, the CDR3 is TGTGCCAGCAGGCGGCCGGGACTAGCTAGAGAGACCCAGTACTTC. Amino acid sequence: CASRRPGLARETQYF.

The chain's CDR3 is CASSPGLVLGEQYF. The CDR3 nucleotides are TGTGCCAGCAGTCCCGGACTAGTCTTGGGCGAGCAGTACTTC. The chain links TRBV12-3 or TRBV12-4 to TRBJ2-7; 7 bases agree with TRBD2. CDR3 size: 14 residues. V lost 5 bases, J lost 6 bases, and 10 bases stayed unmatched.

There are a few counts of this clonotype. This chain joins TRBV12-3 or TRBV12-4 and TRBJ1-5; a weak D match, TRBD1 (5 bases). The CDR3 loop spans 14 amino acids. Trimming stripped 3 bases from V and 6 bases from J, with 12 bases between. CDR3 sequence: CASSLQGSTQPQHF. CDR3 DNA sequence: TGTGCCAGCAGTTTGCAGGGATCGACTCAGCCCCAGCATTTT.

This clonotype was found many times. The V gene is TRBV10-3, the J gene TRBJ2-3; D remains ambiguous. Per the germline V gene, CDR1 is ENHRY and CDR2 is SYGVKD. The ends were cut back, 8 bases at V and 3 bases at J, with 9 bases in the middle. This CDR3 is built from 12 residues. CDR3 DNA: TGTGCCATCGGGATGAGGACAGATACGCAGTATTTT. It encodes CAIGMRTDTQYF.

This clonotype came up a few times. The V and J genes are TRBV20-1 and TRBJ2-3; 9 bases agree with TRBD1. Unmatched junction bases numbered 5, after V lost 3 bases and J lost 1 base. Germline assignment: CDR1 DFQATT and CDR2 SNEGSKA (reference sequence). This CDR3 spans 15 amino acids. Here the CDR3 DNA reads TGCAGTGCTAGTGGGGACAGGGAAGGCACAGATACGCAGTATTTT. This gives the protein CSASGDREGTDTQYF.

Only a few counts were recorded for this clonotype. This chain joins TRBV7-8 and TRBJ1-5, with a possible D match to TRBD1 (6 bases). The CDR3 loop spans 16 amino acids. V was shortened by 5 bases and J by 3 bases, with 17 bases between the two germline ends. Germline V gene sequence: CDR1 SGHVS, CDR2 FQNEAQ. The CDR3 protein is CASSPSGGAVNQPQHF. The CDR3 nucleotides read TGTGCCAGCAGCCCTAGCGGGGGGGCCGTCAATCAGCCCCAGCATTTT.

This clonotype was found a few times. The chain uses TRBV5-1 and TRBJ2-1; TRBD1 agrees at 7 bases. Germline V gene lookup returns CDR1 SGHRS and CDR2 YFSETQ. CDR3 length: 17 residues. Trimming at V came to 0 bases and at J to 6 bases, leaving 12 bases not matched to a gene. The CDR3: CASSLAGTVIVSNEQFF. CDR3 bases: TGCGCCAGCAGCTTGGCGGGGACAGTGATTGTGAGCAATGAGCAGTTCTTC.

This clonotype was counted ten times or more. The chain is built from TRBV4-3 and TRBJ1-4; no definite D call. There are 12 residues in the CDR3. Trimming pared 1 base from V and 8 bases from J, leaving 5 bases between. CDR1 and CDR2 from the germline V gene are LGHNA and YSLEER. The CDR3 nucleotides are TGCGCCAGCAGCCAAGTTCGGGAAAAACTGTTTTTT. It encodes CASSQVREKLFF.

The chain employs TRBV20-1 and TRBJ2-1; 9 bases are shared with TRBD2. With V trimmed by 1 base and J by 7 bases, 14 bases remained unmatched. Per the germline V gene, CDR1 is DFQATT and CDR2 is SNEGSKA (reference sequence). The length of the CDR3 is 17 residues. The CDR3 bases are TGCAGTGCTAGAGTAGGGCGCGGGAGGGGGCCGGGTAATGAGCAGTTCTTC. The encoded protein is CSARVGRGRGPGNEQFF.

The chain has TRBV20-1 and TRBJ2-5; D is possibly TRBD2 (5 bases). This CDR3 comprises 13 residues. The germline V and J ends were trimmed by 0 bases and 8 bases, with 13 bases remaining between them. CDR1 and CDR2 from the germline V gene are DFQATT and SNEGSKA (reference sequence). CDR3 bases: TGCAGTGCTAGAGATCGAGAGGGATTCACCCAGTACTTC. Protein: CSARDREGFTQYF.